These 20 T cell receptor beta chains share one sample of origin, sequenced in a study of cytomegalovirus exposure and HLA in healthy donors. Primers: 60 Vbeta forward and 13 Jbeta reverse. Sequencing used immunoSEQ multiplex PCR; TCRdb keeps in-frame clones, though not all of them. The profile shows approximately 150,000 clones, 50% to 75% of them singletons. Sequencing used PBMCs. The source is a woman aged 55-75 years in good health and CMV-seropositive.

The J gene is TRBJ2-3, the V gene TRBV6-6; weak D call: TRBD2 (5 bases). V lost 6 bases and J 5 bases, leaving 18 bases between the germline ends. CDR3 size: 15 residues. CDR1 MNHNY and CDR2 SVGAGI come from the germline V gene (reference sequence). Here the CDR3 DNA reads TGTGCCAGCAGACCCTCTGGAGGCCTAGGAGATACGCAGTATTTT. Its protein is CASRPSGGLGDTQYF.

The chain employs TRBV7-2 and TRBJ2-7; maybe TRBD1 (5 bases). Germline V gene sequence: CDR1 SGHTA, CDR2 FQGNSA. V lost 1 base, J lost 2 bases, and 9 bases lay in between. This CDR3 contains 14 residues. DNA for the CDR3: TGTGCCAGCAGCTTAGGCAGGGCCACCTACGAGCAGTACTTC. It is translated as CASSLGRATYEQYF.

The J gene is TRBJ1-4, the V gene TRBV6-1; D may be TRBD1 (5 bases). Germline V gene lookup returns CDR1 MNHNS and CDR2 SASEGT. V lost 3 bases and J 7 bases, leaving 12 bases between the germline ends. The CDR3 runs 14 residues. The CDR3 DNA reads as TGTGCCAGCAGTGATGGTGGGGGGAGTGAAAAACTGTTTTTT. Amino acids: CASSDGGGSEKLFF.

This chain links TRBV7-8 with TRBJ1-4, with 8 nucleotides matching TRBD1. The trim removed 5 bases at V and 0 bases at J, leaving 2 bases unmatched. The germline V gene has CDR1 SGHVS and CDR2 FQNEAQ. The CDR3 has 15 residues. CDR3 sequence: CASSPDRATNEKLFF. CDR3 sequence (DNA): TGTGCCAGCAGCCCGGACAGGGCAACTAATGAAAAACTGTTTTTT.

The gene calls are TRBV30 and TRBJ2-7, with 8 bases that match TRBD1. The V gene end was trimmed by 0 bases and the J gene end by 5 bases; junction bases not matched to a gene: 6. The CDR3 loop spans 14 amino acids. Germline lookup yields CDR1 GTSNPN and CDR2 SVGIG (reference sequence). As DNA, the CDR3 is TGTGCCTGGAGTGTAGGGCAGGGGGCCAACGAGCAGTACTTC. Protein: CAWSVGQGANEQYF.

The genes are TRBV7-9 and TRBJ1-4, with D tentatively TRBD1 (5 bases). The CDR3 extends over 17 amino acids. Germline V lookup: CDR1 SEHNR, CDR2 FQNEAQ (reference sequence). The V and J ends lost 1 base and 4 bases respectively, with 16 bases between them. CDR3 in DNA: TGTGCCAGCAGCTTAGGACGGCTACAGGAGATTAATGAAAAACTGTTTTTT. Translated: CASSLGRLQEINEKLFF.

This chain connects TRBV28 to TRBJ1-5; 10 bases are shared with TRBD1. Losses at the gene ends were 2 bases for V and 2 bases for J; bases not matched to a gene: 3. Germline CDR1 and CDR2: MDHEN and SYDVKM. The CDR3 length is 16 residues. The CDR3 loop reads CASSLAGTGGNQPQHF. DNA of the CDR3: TGTGCCAGCAGTTTAGCCGGGACAGGGGGCAATCAGCCCCAGCATTTT.

This clone was picked up a small number of times. The chain has TRBV7-6 and TRBJ2-7; maybe TRBD2 (6 bases). The CDR3 contains 14 residues. Deletions cut 1 base from V and 4 bases from J, with 11 bases between. Germline V gives CDR1 SGHVS, CDR2 FNYEAQ. CDR3 amino acids: CASSLGGTSYEQYF. CDR3 DNA: TGTGCCAGCAGCTTAGGCGGGACTTCTTACGAGCAGTACTTC.

The chain couples TRBV27 to TRBJ2-2; 12 bases match TRBD2. Germline V gene sequence: CDR1 MNHEY, CDR2 SMNVEV (reference sequence). CDR3 length: 18 amino acids. J was trimmed by 0 bases and V by 2 bases; bases with no gene match: 4. The CDR3 nucleotides are TGTGCCAGCAGTTTACGGGGACTAGCGGGTGCGAACACCGGGGAGCTGTTTTTT. This codes for CASSLRGLAGANTGELFF.

V is TRBV7-7 and J is TRBJ2-7; TRBD2 is a possible D gene (6 bases). From germline, CDR1 is SSHAT and CDR2 FNYEAQ (reference sequence). CDR3 size: 13 residues. CDR3 DNA: TGTGCTAGCCCTGGCGGGGACTCCTACGAGCAGTACTTC. Translated, it gives CASPGGDSYEQYF.

The chain uses TRBV28 and TRBJ1-1; a weak D match, TRBD1 (6 bases). V dropped 9 bases and J dropped 1 base, with 15 bases sitting between them. The germline CDR1 and CDR2 sequences are MDHEN and SYDVKM. CDR3 length: 14 residues. CDR3 in amino acids: CASINGGANTEAFF. Here the CDR3 DNA reads TGTGCCAGTATCAACGGGGGGGCGAACACTGAAGCTTTCTTT. Complete variable domain (other parts from reference TRBV28 and TRBJ1-1): DVKVTQSSRYLVKRTGEKVFLECVQDMDHENMFWYRQDPGLGLRLIYFSYDVKMKEKGDIPEGYSVSREKKERFSLILESASTNQTSMYLCASINGGANTEAFFGQGTRLTVV.

This sequence joins TRBV5-6 and TRBJ2-7; maybe TRBD2 (5 bases). CDR1 is SGHDT, CDR2 YYEEEE, per germline. CDR3 length equals 14 residues. The V end lost 5 bases, the J end lost 8 bases, and 20 bases lay between the germline ends. CDR3 region: CASSSRTSSHQQYF. The CDR3, as DNA: TGTGCCAGCAGTTCCCGGACTTCCTCACATCAGCAGTACTTC.

The chain is built from TRBV7-8 and TRBJ2-3; 12 bases are a match to TRBD2. This CDR3 has 18 amino acids. Germline trimming cut 2 bases from V and 3 bases from J; bases unmatched to any gene: 9. In germline, CDR1 is SGHVS, CDR2 FQNEAQ. CDR3 DNA: TGTGCCAGCAGCTTACGGCTAGCGGGAGGGGCCAGGACAGATACGCAGTATTTT. Translating gives CASSLRLAGGARTDTQYF. The whole variable domain, filled in from reference TRBV7-8 and TRBJ2-3, reads GAGVSQSPRYKVAKRGQDVALRCDPISGHVSLFWYQQALGQGPEFLTYFQNEAQLDKSGLPSDRFFAERPEGSVSTLKIQRTQQEDSAVYLCASSLRLAGGARTDTQYFGPGTRLTVL.

The chain couples TRBV9 to TRBJ2-5, with D unresolved. V lost 0 bases and J 4 bases, leaving 13 bases between the germline ends. This CDR3 contains 15 residues. Germline V gene lookup returns CDR1 SGDLS and CDR2 YYNGEE. Here the CDR3 reads CASSVVGTAGETQYF. Written as DNA, the CDR3 is TGTGCCAGCAGCGTAGTAGGAACAGCAGGAGAGACCCAGTACTTC.

The V and J genes are TRBV30 and TRBJ2-7; D gene uncertain. The CDR3 is 15 amino acids. Trimming stripped 2 bases from V and 3 bases from J, with 17 bases between. Germline V gene sequence: CDR1 GTSNPN, CDR2 SVGIG (reference sequence). The CDR3 protein is CAWSPSYFPNYEQYF. The CDR3 DNA reads TGTGCCTGGAGTCCCTCCTACTTCCCCAACTACGAGCAGTACTTC.

In this sample, this clone turned up a few times. V gene TRBV6-6 combines with J gene TRBJ2-5, with 7 bases aligning to TRBD2. The DNA end favors TRBJ2-7, so the J call may be wrong. The CDR3 covers 13 residues. The germline V gene encodes CDR1 MNHNY and CDR2 SVGAGI (reference sequence). CDR3 sequence: CASSSRTSGEQYF. The CDR3 region has the DNA TGTGCCAGCAGTTCCAGGACTAGTGGCGAGCAGTACTTC.

This clone was counted only a few times. CDR3 sequence: CAWTPLTEGDYGYTF. The CDR3 nucleotides read TGTGCCTGGACCCCCCTGACAGAGGGGGACTATGGCTACACCTTC. The chain has TRBV30 and TRBJ1-2, with TRBD1 as a possible D gene (6 bases). Trimming shortened V by 4 bases and J by 3 bases, and 18 bases separated the two germline ends. CDR3 length: 15 residues. Germline lookup yields CDR1 GTSNPN and CDR2 SVGIG (reference sequence).

This clone came up a few times. The chain uses TRBV28 and TRBJ2-6, with 7 bases matching TRBD1. Unmatched junction bases numbered 4, after V lost 6 bases and J lost 5 bases. The CDR3 runs 14 residues. Germline values: CDR1 MDHEN, CDR2 SYDVKM. The CDR3 protein is CASRTGRRANVLTF. In nucleotides, the CDR3 is TGTGCCAGCAGGACAGGGAGAAGGGCCAACGTCCTGACTTTC.

The chain combines TRBV4-3 with TRBJ1-2; the match to TRBD1 covers 7 bases. The CDR3 loop spans 15 amino acids. Unmatched junction bases numbered 1, after V lost 0 bases and J lost 0 bases. Germline V CDR1 and CDR2: LGHNA, YSLEER. The CDR3, as DNA: TGCGCCAGCAGCCAAGACAGGGGGACTAACTATGGCTACACCTTC. Encoded protein: CASSQDRGTNYGYTF.

This clone appeared a few times. The V call is TRBV10-3, the J call TRBJ2-7, with 10 bases fitting TRBD2. This CDR3 has 14 residues. CDR1 is ENHRY, CDR2 SYGVKD, per germline. Trimming at V came to 6 bases and at J to 3 bases, leaving 5 bases not matched to a gene. CDR3 nucleotides: TGTGCCATCAGGGAGCGGGAGGGCCACTACGAGCAGTACTTC. It codes for CAIREREGHYEQYF.